The 3 T cell receptor beta chains below all came from one sample that was sequenced in a study of T-cell reconstitution after alpha-beta-depleted transplantation in children. Unique molecular identifiers tagged the TCRbeta library. TCRdb reanalysed the PCR reads using MiXCR and keeps one entry per CDR3 protein. The sample consists of hundreds of thousands of distinct CDR3 sequences, approximately 8% of them appearing once. The material was PBMCs, mostly from graft donor cells, obtained 180 days after TCRalphabeta/CD19-depleted stem cell transplant. The source of these receptors is a male patient younger than 18 who had a stem cell transplant for acute lymphoblastic leukemia, so the T cells may come from the graft donor.

This clonotype showed up many times. The chain has TRBV2 and TRBJ2-2; TRBD1 might be the D (6 bases). The CDR3 spans 15 residues. Germline CDR1 SNHLY, CDR2 FYNNEI. V was trimmed by 2 bases and J by 2 bases, leaving 9 bases between them. Written as DNA, the CDR3 is TGTGCCAGCAGTGAAAGGACAGCAAACACCGGGGAGCTGTTTTTT. Protein: CASSERTANTGELFF.

This clonotype showed up many times. The chain links TRBV5-1 to TRBJ2-1; a possible D gene is TRBD2 (7 bases). CDR3 length equals 15 residues. Trimming removed 3 bases from V and 2 bases from J, with 12 bases in between. CDR1 is SGHRS and CDR2 is YFSETQ in the germline V gene. The CDR3 loop is CASSSLGGAYNEQFF. The CDR3 DNA sequence: TGCGCCAGCAGCTCTCTAGGGGGGGCCTACAATGAGCAGTTCTTC.

There are many counts of this clonotype. The chain is built from TRBV29-1 and TRBJ2-7; TRBD1 agrees at 7 bases. From germline, CDR1 is SQVTM and CDR2 ANQGSEA. V gave up 3 bases and J gave up 2 bases; unmatched junction bases: 4. This CDR3 has 13 residues. The CDR3: CSVEGDRTYEQYF. The CDR3 coding sequence is TGCAGCGTTGAGGGGGACAGAACCTACGAGCAGTACTTC.